This T cell receptor (beta chain) was identified during a study of human T cells and chemical hapten exposure. Study-wide background: On the upper back, patch tests were applied with 0.01% DPC and read at 6 days. Study-wide results and limits: Sensitization with DPC brought no change to TCRs above 1 in 1000 in frequency.

With respect to this clonotype: Its target is unknown.

TCRdb re-derived calls from the RACE reads in MiXCR, one entry per CDR3 protein. The sample holds approximately 97,000 distinct CDR3 sequences, 27% seen once. Germline values: CDR1 SNHLY, CDR2 FYNNEI. V lost 6 bases and J 0 bases, leaving 12 bases between the germline ends. CDR3 length equals 15 residues. Time point described: patch test 3, about 24 weeks after DPC sensitization. Treatment defined: therapeutic diphenylcyclopropenone sensitization with weekly scalp DPC. The sequencing used whole blood, collected in connection with sensitization to the hapten diphenylcyclopropenone (DPC). V usage is TRBV2 and J usage is TRBJ1-3; the D is unclear. This TCR derives from a man in his forties or fifties with alopecia areata. Some clones in this sample may be carry-over from other donors' samples. CDR3 nucleotides: TGTGCCAGCAGCCCCGTCGGGGACTCTGGAAACACCATATATTTT. It translates to CASSPVGDSGNTIYF.